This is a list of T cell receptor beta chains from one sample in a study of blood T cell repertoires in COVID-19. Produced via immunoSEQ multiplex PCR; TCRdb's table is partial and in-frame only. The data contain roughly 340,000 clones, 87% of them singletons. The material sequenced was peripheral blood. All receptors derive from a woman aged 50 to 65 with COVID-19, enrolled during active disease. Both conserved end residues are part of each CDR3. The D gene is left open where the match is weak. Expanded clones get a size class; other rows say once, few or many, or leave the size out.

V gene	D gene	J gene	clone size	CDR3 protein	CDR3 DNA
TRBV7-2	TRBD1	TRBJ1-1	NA	CASSFRDRGVEAFF	TGTGCCAGCAGCTTTAGGGACAGGGGCGTTGAAGCTTTCTTT
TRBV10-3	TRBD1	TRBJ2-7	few	CAISDRQGEEQYF	TGTGCCATCAGTGATCGACAGGGCGAGGAGCAGTACTTC
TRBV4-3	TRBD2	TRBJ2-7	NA	CASSQRLAGFYEQYF	TGCGCCAGCAGCCAACGACTAGCCGGCTTCTACGAGCAGTACTTC
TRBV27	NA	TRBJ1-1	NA	CASSYTQDSNTEAFF	TGTGCCAGCAGTTATACGCAAGACAGTAACACTGAAGCTTTCTTT
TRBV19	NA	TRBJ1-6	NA	CASSIQGWSYNSPLHF	TGTGCCAGTAGTATTCAGGGTTGGTCCTATAATTCACCCCTCCACTTT
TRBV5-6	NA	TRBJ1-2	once	CASRPNTGNYGYTF	TGTGCCAGCAGACCTAATACAGGGAACTATGGCTACACCTTC
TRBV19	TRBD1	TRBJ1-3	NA	CASSVTGTGGNTIYF	TGTGCCAGTAGTGTGACCGGGACAGGAGGAAACACCATATATTTT
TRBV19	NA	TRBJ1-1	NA	CASSFMNTEAFF	TGTGCCAGTAGTTTCATGAACACTGAAGCTTTCTTT
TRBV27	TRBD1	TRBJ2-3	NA	CASRPRQGTTTDTQYF	TGTGCCAGCAGGCCTAGACAGGGGACGACCACAGATACGCAGTATTTT
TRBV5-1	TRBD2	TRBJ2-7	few	CASSPPTSGSSGEQYF	TGCGCCAGCAGCCCCCCGACTAGCGGGAGTTCAGGGGAGCAGTACTTC
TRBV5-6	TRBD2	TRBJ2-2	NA	CASSLAGLAGETGELFF	TGTGCCAGCAGCTTGGCCGGACTAGCGGGAGAGACCGGGGAGCTGTTTTTT
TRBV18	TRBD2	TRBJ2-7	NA	CASSPYGGDNSYEQYF	TGTGCCAGCTCACCTTACGGGGGGGACAACTCCTACGAGCAGTACTTC
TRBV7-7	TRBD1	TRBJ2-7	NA	CASSRTGSSYEQYF	TGTGCTAGCAGCCGGACAGGGAGCTCCTACGAGCAGTACTTC
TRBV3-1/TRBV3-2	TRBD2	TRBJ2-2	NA	CASSQEPLAGGPRGELFF	TGTGCCAGCAGCCAAGAACCCCTAGCGGGAGGGCCGAGAGGGGAGCTGTTTTTT
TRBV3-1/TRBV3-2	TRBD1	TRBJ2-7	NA	CASSQKDGDRADEQYF	TGTGCCAGCAGCCAAAAAGATGGGGACAGGGCTGACGAGCAGTACTTC
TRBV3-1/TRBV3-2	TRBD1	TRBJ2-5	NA	CASSPLLGRTGRQETQYF	TGTGCCAGCAGCCCACTACTGGGTCGGACAGGGCGGCAAGAGACCCAGTACTTC
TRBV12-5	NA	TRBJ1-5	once	CASAGRGLQGQPQHF	TGTGCTAGTGCCGGGCGGGGATTGCAAGGTCAGCCCCAGCATTTT
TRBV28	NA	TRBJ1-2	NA	CASSITANYGYTF	TGTGCCAGCAGCATAACAGCAAACTATGGCTACACCTTC
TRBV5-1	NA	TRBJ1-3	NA	CASSWEGSSGNTIYF	TGCGCCAGCAGCTGGGAGGGGAGCTCTGGAAACACCATATATTTT
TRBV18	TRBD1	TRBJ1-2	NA	CASSGTGPNYGYTF	TGTGCCAGCTCCGGGACAGGGCCTAACTATGGCTACACCTTC
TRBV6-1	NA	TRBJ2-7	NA	CASSENRQGYEQYF	TGTGCCAGCAGTGAAAATCGTCAGGGCTACGAGCAGTACTTC
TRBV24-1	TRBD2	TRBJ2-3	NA	CATSDSTGSSGGPLDTQYF	TGTGCCACCAGTGATTCCACGGGGTCTAGCGGAGGCCCCTTAGATACGCAGTATTTT
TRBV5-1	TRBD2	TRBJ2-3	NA	CASSYGTSGRTDTQYF	TGCGCCAGCAGCTATGGGACTAGCGGGAGGACAGATACGCAGTATTTT
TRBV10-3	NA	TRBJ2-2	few	CAISDSGNTGELFF	TGTGCCATCAGTGATAGTGGGAACACCGGGGAGCTGTTTTTT
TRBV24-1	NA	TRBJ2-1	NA	CATSDLLLYNEQFF	TGTGCCACCAGTGATTTGCTTCTTTACAATGAGCAGTTCTTC
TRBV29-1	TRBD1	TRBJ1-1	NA	CSVGGQVNTEAFF	TGCAGCGTTGGGGGACAGGTGAACACTGAAGCTTTCTTT
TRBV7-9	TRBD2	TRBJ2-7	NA	CASSSSEAGGRQQYF	TGTGCCAGCAGCTCATCAGAAGCGGGAGGGCGGCAGCAGTACTTC
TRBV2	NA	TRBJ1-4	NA	CASSQMALPNEKLFF	TGTGCCAGCAGCCAAATGGCATTACCTAATGAAAAACTGTTTTTT
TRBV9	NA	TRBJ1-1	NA	CASPEDRNTEAFF	TGTGCCAGTCCCGAAGACAGGAACACTGAAGCTTTCTTT
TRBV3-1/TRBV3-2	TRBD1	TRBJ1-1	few	CASSRSTGGTEAFF	TGTGCCAGCAGCAGGTCGACAGGGGGTACTGAAGCTTTCTTT
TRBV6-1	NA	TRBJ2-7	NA	CASSAYYTPEGVEQYF	TGTGCCAGCAGTGCCTATTACACCCCGGAAGGGGTCGAGCAGTACTTC
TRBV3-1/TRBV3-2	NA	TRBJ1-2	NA	CASSQDFRGLGGKNYGYTF	TGTGCCAGCAGCCAAGATTTCAGGGGACTGGGGGGGAAAAACTATGGCTACACCTTC
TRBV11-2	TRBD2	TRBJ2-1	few	CASSSVAGGGGEQFF	TGTGCCAGCAGCTCCGTAGCGGGAGGTGGAGGTGAGCAGTTCTTC
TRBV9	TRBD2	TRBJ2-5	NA	CASSVSGRAGGQETQYF	TGTGCCAGCAGCGTAAGTGGGAGGGCCGGGGGCCAAGAGACCCAGTACTTC
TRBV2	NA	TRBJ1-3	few	CASSADSKATIYF	TGTGCCAGCAGTGCTGACTCTAAGGCCACCATATATTTT
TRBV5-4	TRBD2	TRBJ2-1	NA	CASSDKRLAEYNEQFF	TGTGCCAGCAGCGATAAACGGCTAGCGGAGTACAATGAGCAGTTCTTC
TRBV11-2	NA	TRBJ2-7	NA	CASSPWGVTFGEQYF	TGTGCCAGCAGCCCTTGGGGGGTCACCTTCGGGGAGCAGTACTTC
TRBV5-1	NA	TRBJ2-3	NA	CASSLGKAGLGTDTQYF	TGCGCCAGCAGCTTGGGAAAGGCAGGTCTCGGCACAGATACGCAGTATTTT
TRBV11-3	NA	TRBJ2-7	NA	CASSAANPYEQYF	TGTGCCAGCAGCGCGGCGAACCCCTACGAGCAGTACTTC
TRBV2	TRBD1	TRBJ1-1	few	CASSELDRGGTEAFF	TGTGCCAGCAGTGAACTGGACAGGGGTGGAACTGAAGCTTTCTTT
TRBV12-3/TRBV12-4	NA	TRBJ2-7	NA	CASSLDGSYEQYF	TGTGCCAGCAGTTTAGACGGCTCCTACGAGCAGTACTTC
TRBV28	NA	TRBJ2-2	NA	CASSLWSTGELFF	TGTGCCAGCAGTTTATGGAGTACCGGGGAGCTGTTTTTT
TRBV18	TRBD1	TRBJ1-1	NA	CASSLGQGNTEAFF	TGTGCCAGCTCACTTGGACAGGGCAACACTGAAGCTTTCTTT
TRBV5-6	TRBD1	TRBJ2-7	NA	CASSSDRAGYEQYF	TGTGCCAGCAGTTCGGACAGGGCCGGGTACGAGCAGTACTTC
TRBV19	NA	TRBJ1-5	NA	CASTAGRMWDNQPQHF	TGTGCCAGTACCGCTGGGAGGATGTGGGACAATCAGCCCCAGCATTTT
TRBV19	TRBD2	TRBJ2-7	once	CASSMTSGRSAGEQYF	TGTGCCAGTAGTATGACTAGCGGGAGATCAGCGGGCGAGCAGTACTTC
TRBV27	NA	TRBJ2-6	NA	CASSSYSGANVLTF	TGTGCCAGCAGTTCCTACTCTGGGGCCAACGTCCTGACTTTC
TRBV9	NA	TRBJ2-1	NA	CASSVESSPVLNEQFF	TGTGCCAGCAGCGTAGAAAGCTCCCCGGTCCTCAATGAGCAGTTCTTC
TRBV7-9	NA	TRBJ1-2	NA	CASSARQDNNYGYTF	TGTGCCAGCAGCGCCCGACAGGATAATAACTATGGCTACACCTTC
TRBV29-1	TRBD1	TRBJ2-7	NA	CSVTSGTGSYEQYF	TGCAGCGTGACCTCCGGGACAGGCTCCTACGAGCAGTACTTC